This T cell receptor beta chain was recorded in a study of persistence of HIV-infected CD4 T cells. This was the immunoSEQ version 4 assay in survey mode. Assay used: immunoSEQ multiplex PCR; TCRdb lists only in-frame clones, some missing. The data hold fewer than 35,000 clones, with roughly 71% observed a single time. Overlapping HIV-1 Gag 15-mer peptides at around 1 ug per peptide per mL were used. Sorting of responding CD4+ T cells relied on upregulated CD40 ligand together with CD69. Germline V lookup: CDR1 KGHSH, CDR2 LQKENI. V was pared by 0 bases and J by 15 bases, with 12 bases between. This CDR3 has 13 residues. Concerning this clone: Antigen specificity is unknown.

This sequence was found in an adult man with HIV who was CMV-seropositive. The sequences come from CD4+ T cells sorted from PBMCs after approximately 18-hour stimulation, collected from a patient who received antiretroviral therapy. The chain is built from TRBV18 and TRBJ1-6; D may be TRBD1 (5 bases). The DNA for the CDR3 is TGTGCCAGCTCACCACCGGAGCAGGGTGGCCTCCACTTT. It is translated as CASSPPEQGGLHF.